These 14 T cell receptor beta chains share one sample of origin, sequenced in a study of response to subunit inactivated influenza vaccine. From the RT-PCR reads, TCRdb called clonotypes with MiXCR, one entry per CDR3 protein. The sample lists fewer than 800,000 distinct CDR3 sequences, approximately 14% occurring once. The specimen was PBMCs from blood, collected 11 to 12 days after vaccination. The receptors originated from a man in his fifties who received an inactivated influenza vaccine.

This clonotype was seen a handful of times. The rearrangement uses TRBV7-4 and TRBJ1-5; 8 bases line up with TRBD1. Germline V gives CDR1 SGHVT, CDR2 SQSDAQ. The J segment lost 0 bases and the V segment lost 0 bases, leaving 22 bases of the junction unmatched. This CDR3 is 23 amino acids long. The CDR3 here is CASSLAPKWTGSFLSHSNQPQHF. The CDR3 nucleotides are TGTGCCAGCAGCTTAGCTCCCAAGTGGACAGGGAGCTTCCTTAGTCATAGCAATCAGCCCCAGCATTTT.

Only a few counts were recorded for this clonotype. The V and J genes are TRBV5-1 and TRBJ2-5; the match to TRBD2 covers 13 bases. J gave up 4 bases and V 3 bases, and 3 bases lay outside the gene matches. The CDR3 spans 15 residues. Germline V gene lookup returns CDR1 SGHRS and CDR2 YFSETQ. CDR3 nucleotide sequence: TGCGCCAGCAGCTGGACTAGCGGGAGTGGAGAGACCCAGTACTTC. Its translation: CASSWTSGSGETQYF.

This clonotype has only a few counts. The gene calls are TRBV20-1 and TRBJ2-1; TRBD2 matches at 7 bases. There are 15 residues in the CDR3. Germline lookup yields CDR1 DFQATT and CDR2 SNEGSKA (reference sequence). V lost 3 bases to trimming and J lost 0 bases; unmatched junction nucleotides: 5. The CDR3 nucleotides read TGCAGTGCTAGTCGCGGGAGTAGCTCCTACAATGAGCAGTTCTTC. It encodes CSASRGSSSYNEQFF.

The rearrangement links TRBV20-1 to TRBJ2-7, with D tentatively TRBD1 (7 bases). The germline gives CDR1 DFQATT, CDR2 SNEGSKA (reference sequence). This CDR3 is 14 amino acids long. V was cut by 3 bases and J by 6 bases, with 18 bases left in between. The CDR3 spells CSASTYRQGGEQYF. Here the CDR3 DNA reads TGCAGTGCTAGTACCTACAGACAGGGAGGCGAGCAGTACTTC.

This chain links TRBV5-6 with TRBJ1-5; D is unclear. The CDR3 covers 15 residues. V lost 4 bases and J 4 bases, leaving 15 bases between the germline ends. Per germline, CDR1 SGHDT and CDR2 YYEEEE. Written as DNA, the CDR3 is TGTGCCAGCAGCCGAGCCGGGCCAGTAAATCAGCCCCAGCATTTT. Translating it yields CASSRAGPVNQPQHF. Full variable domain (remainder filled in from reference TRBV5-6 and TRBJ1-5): DAGVTQSPTHLIKTRGQQVTLRCSPKSGHDTVSWYQQALGQGPQFIFQYYEEEERQRGNFPDRFSGHQFPNYSSELNVNALLLGDSALYLCASSRAGPVNQPQHFGDGTRLSIL.

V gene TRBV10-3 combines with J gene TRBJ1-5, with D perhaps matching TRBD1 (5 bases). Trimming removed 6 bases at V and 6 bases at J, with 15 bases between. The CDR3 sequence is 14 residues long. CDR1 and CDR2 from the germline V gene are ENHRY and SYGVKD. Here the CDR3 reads CAIRPGGGGQPQHF. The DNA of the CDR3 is TGTGCCATCAGGCCCGGGGGGGGTGGTCAGCCCCAGCATTTT.

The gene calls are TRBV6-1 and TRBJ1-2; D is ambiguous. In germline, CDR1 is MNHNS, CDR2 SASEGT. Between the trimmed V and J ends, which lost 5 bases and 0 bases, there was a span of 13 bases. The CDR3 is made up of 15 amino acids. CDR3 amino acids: CASSQHSSANYGYTF. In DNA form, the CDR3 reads TGTGCCAGCAGTCAGCACAGCTCCGCTAACTATGGCTACACCTTC.

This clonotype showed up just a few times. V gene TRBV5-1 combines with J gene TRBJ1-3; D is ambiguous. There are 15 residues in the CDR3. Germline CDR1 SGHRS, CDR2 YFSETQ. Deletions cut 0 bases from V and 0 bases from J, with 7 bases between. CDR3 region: CASSLDGLSGNTIYF. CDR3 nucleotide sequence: TGCGCCAGCAGCTTGGACGGACTCTCTGGAAACACCATATATTTT. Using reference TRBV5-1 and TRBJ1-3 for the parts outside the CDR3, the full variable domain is KAGVTQTPRYLIKTRGQQVTLSCSPISGHRSVSWYQQTPGQGLQFLFEYFSETQRNKGNFPGRFSGRQFSNSRSEMNVSTLELGDSALYLCASSLDGLSGNTIYFGEGSWLTVV.

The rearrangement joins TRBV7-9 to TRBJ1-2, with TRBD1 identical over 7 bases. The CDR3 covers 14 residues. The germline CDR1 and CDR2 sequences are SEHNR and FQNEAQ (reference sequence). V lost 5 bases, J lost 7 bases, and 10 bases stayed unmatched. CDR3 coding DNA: TGTGCCAGCAGCACGGGACAGATAGTTGGTGGCTACACCTTC. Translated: CASSTGQIVGGYTF.

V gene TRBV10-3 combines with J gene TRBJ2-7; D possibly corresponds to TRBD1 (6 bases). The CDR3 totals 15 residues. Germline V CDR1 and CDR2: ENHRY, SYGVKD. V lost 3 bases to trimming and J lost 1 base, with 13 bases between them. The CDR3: CAISDRDTPSYEQYF. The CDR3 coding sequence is TGTGCCATCAGTGATCGGGACACGCCTTCCTACGAGCAGTACTTC.

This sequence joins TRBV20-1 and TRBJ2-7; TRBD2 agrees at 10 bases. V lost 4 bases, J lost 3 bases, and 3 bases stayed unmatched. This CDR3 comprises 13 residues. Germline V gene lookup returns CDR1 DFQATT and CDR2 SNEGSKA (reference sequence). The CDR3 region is CSAKGLANYEQYF. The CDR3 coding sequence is TGCAGTGCTAAGGGACTAGCGAACTACGAGCAGTACTTC.

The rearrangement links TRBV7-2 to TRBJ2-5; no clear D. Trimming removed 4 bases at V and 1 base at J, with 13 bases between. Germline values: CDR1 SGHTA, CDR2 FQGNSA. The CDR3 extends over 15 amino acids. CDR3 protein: CASSSTDTLQETQYF. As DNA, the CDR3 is TGTGCCAGCAGCTCCACAGACACGCTCCAAGAGACCCAGTACTTC.

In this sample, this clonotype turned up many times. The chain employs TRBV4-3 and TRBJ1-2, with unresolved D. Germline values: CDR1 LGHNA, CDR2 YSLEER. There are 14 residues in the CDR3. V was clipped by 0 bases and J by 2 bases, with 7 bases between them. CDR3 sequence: CASSQEGRNYGYTF. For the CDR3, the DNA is TGCGCCAGCAGCCAAGAGGGCCGGAACTATGGCTACACCTTC.

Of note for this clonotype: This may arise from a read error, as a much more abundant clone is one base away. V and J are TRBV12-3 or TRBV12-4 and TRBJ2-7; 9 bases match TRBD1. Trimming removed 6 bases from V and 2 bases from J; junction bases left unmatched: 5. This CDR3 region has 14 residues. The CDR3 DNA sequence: TGTGCCAGCAGGCCCGGGACAGGGCCCTACGAGCAGTACTTC. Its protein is CASRPGTGPYEQYF.